The rows below give T cell receptor beta chains drawn from one sample of a study of shared clonotypes between healthy human individuals. Libraries were prepared by immunoSEQ multiplex PCR; TCRdb keeps only in-frame clonotypes and omits some of them. The sample yields 1,100,000 or so clones, about 80% seen once. The sample comprised memory CD4+ T cells from PBMCs. The origin of the receptors is a man younger than 35 in good health. Some clones in this sample may be carry-over from other donors' samples. The conserved cysteine and the conserved F or W are not part of the CDR3 here.

J gene: TRBJ1-1; V gene: TRBV28; CDR3 protein: ASSFRQSRAF
J gene: TRBJ2-1; V gene: TRBV7-8; CDR3 protein: ASSLGLAGDAGEQF
J gene: TRBJ2-7; V gene: TRBV18; CDR3 protein: ASSPPEDRAHEQY
J gene: TRBJ2-1; V gene: TRBV2; CDR3 protein: ASKGTGSGEQF
J gene: TRBJ2-1; V gene: TRBV9; CDR3 protein: ASSVGASNRANEQF
J gene: TRBJ2-7; V gene: TRBV9; CDR3 protein: ASSPSGSSYEQY
J gene: TRBJ2-2; V gene: TRBV5-8; CDR3 protein: ASSLEGFATGELF
J gene: TRBJ2-3; V gene: TRBV4-1; CDR3 protein: ASSQGGVKDTQY
J gene: TRBJ2-1; V gene: TRBV6-5; CDR3 protein: ASRTLAEGYNEQF
J gene: TRBJ1-1; V gene: TRBV7-6; CDR3 protein: ASSYTGGTEAF
J gene: TRBJ2-1; V gene: TRBV5-1; CDR3 protein: ASSGGVSSSYNEQF
J gene: TRBJ2-1; V gene: TRBV6-4; CDR3 protein: ASSDLEGNEQF
J gene: TRBJ2-5; V gene: TRBV5-6; CDR3 protein: ASSFRGQMETQY
J gene: TRBJ1-2; V gene: TRBV6-6; CDR3 protein: ASSYDRGIYGYT
J gene: TRBJ2-7; V gene: TRBV27; CDR3 protein: ASSPGLPSWPPPEQY
J gene: TRBJ2-4; V gene: TRBV6-6; CDR3 protein: ASSYSTGDAKNIQY
J gene: TRBJ2-2; V gene: TRBV2; CDR3 protein: ASSTSGRARAGELF
J gene: TRBJ2-1; V gene: TRBV7-2; CDR3 protein: ASSPPSGGYNEQF
J gene: TRBJ1-2; V gene: TRBV28; CDR3 protein: ASSSLDRGRNDGYT
J gene: TRBJ2-7; V gene: TRBV19; CDR3 protein: ASSSRARQRGSYEQY